What follows is one T cell receptor beta chain and its context. Its target is not known. This specimen comes from a study of naive and memory T cell subsets. Findings and caveats of the study: Possibly reflecting memory cells re-expressing CD45RA, a few larger clonotypes occurred in naive repertoires, especially CD8. Diversity fell and Gini index rose from naive through CM, EM, EMRA.

This CDR3 region has 20 residues. The germline V gene has CDR1 MDHEN and CDR2 SYDVKM. Deletions cut 3 bases from V and 2 bases from J, with 27 bases between. Two oligonucleotides, mixed equimolar, formed the beta constant-region primer covering TRBC1 and TRBC2. The ligated cDNA underwent four PCR rounds using SP2 and nested alpha and beta constant-region primers. Using its own MiXCR run on the UMI-ligation and nested PCR reads, TCRdb lists one record per CDR3 protein. The table records under 150,000 distinct CDR3 sequences, 15% to 20% of them present only once. This TCR was sampled from a human donor in good health. This chain uses TRBV28 with TRBJ2-3, with D tentatively TRBD1 or TRBD2 (5 bases each). The sample taken for sequencing was naive CD8+ T cells from blood. The CDR3 region has the DNA TGTGCCAGCAGTTTCCAGAGGGGTAGTATCCGCGTCAGGTACACAGATACGCAGTATTTT. As protein: CASSFQRGSIRVRYTDTQYF.